Detailed here is one T cell receptor beta chain. Its antigen is still unknown. The data originate from a study of cytomegalovirus exposure and HLA in healthy donors. The CDR3 contains 15 residues. Per the germline V gene, CDR1 is MNHNS and CDR2 is SASEGT. V lost 2 bases and J lost 6; bases outside the gene matches: 7. The PCR was carried out with 60 Vbeta primers and 13 Jbeta primers. Original methodology: Later work found approximately 87 million unique TCR beta chains, with some 11 million shared. The protocol was immunoSEQ multiplex PCR, while the TCRdb copy is restricted to in-frame clones and leaves out a portion. Clone size and V and J calls were adopted from that table, with D and trimming inferred from the DNA. The table records some 120,000 clones, 80% of them present only once. General study points: Upon later analysis, TCR association rates were observed to vary by HLA locus, being highest for DRB1 and lowest for HLA-C.

The sequenced sample consisted of PBMCs. This TCR was recovered from a male donor in good health and CMV-seronegative. The V gene is TRBV6-1, the J gene TRBJ2-1; TRBD2 aligns across 7 bases. The CDR3 here is CASSEQAGAGNEQFF. DNA of the CDR3: TGTGCCAGCAGTGAACAGGCGGGAGCTGGCAATGAGCAGTTCTTC.